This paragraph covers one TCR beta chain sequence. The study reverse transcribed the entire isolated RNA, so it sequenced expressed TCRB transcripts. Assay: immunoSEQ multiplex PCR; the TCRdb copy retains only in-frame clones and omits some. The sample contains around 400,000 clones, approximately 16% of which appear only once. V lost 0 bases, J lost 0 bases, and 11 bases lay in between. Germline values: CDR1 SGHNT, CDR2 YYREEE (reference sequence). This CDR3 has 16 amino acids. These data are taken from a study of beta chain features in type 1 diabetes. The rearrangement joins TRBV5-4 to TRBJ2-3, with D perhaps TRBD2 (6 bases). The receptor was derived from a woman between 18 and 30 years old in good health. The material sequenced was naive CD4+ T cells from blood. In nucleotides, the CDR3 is TGTGCCAGCAGCTTGGGCGGGGATTCTAGCACAGATACGCAGTATTTT. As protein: CASSLGGDSSTDTQYF.